This T cell receptor beta chain came from a study of beta chain features in type 1 diabetes. Study results and caveats: Patients' naive, central memory and Treg TCRB repertoires seemed closer to one another than those of healthy donors. PCR might favor shorter templates, but any such skew would affect patients and controls equally.

Regarding this clone: Antigen: not known. The same CDR3 also results from other DNA sequences found in this sample.

Reverse transcription of all isolated RNA meant that expressed TCRB transcripts were sequenced. Clones were sequenced by immunoSEQ multiplex PCR, and TCRdb holds only the in-frame ones, with some missing. The sample shows 400,000 to 550,000 clones, about an eighth of them seen only once. Germline V gives CDR1 PRHDT, CDR2 FYEKMQ (reference sequence). V dropped 5 bases and J dropped 4; count of bases not matched to a gene: 12. There are 18 residues in the CDR3. The material sequenced was naive CD4+ T cells from blood. This TCR derives from a young woman in good health. The chain is built from TRBV13 and TRBJ2-2, with 11 bases identical to TRBD2. This chain's CDR3 is CASSLGLAALRGTGELFF. Here the CDR3 DNA reads TGTGCCAGCAGCCTGGGACTAGCGGCCCTGCGTGGCACCGGGGAGCTGTTTTTT.